One T cell receptor (beta chain) is described in this entry. This clonotype has a handful of counts. The antigen it binds to is not known. Base qualities are not at hand, and no much larger clone is one base apart. The data were obtained in a study of T cells in Graves' hyperthyroidism and ophthalmopathy (dated by TCRdb to between 2018 and 2021). In terms of the full investigation: Peripheral blood was sampled at the time of initial diagnosis, prior to any treatment. Once sampling was done, hyperthyroidism patients were given methimazole at a starting dose of 30 mg daily, whereas ophthalmopathy patients were given high-dose intravenous methylprednisolone. The 100 or so discovery patients were divided at random into training and test sets in a 7:3 ratio. An independent validation cohort of about 19 hyperthyroidism patients and 17 patients who later progressed to ophthalmopathy tested prospective prediction of ophthalmopathy. The study also compared thyroid tissue and blood T-cell repertoires from about 6 Graves' hyperthyroidism patients. The paper reports TCR Vbeta CDR3 sequencing of some 140 peripheral blood samples: under 45 ophthalmopathy, roughly 74 hyperthyroidism and around 17 progressor patients. To identify TCR V-J signatures that set the groups apart, the researchers used a discovery cohort of 90 to 100 patients, made up of around 42 with Graves' ophthalmopathy and some 55 with stable Graves' hyperthyroidism.

The CDR3 holds 15 amino acids from the cysteine to the phenylalanine. CDR3 DNA is the only sequence kept; it has 45 bases, read in frame from the first base. V loses 1 base of germline sequence and J loses 1 base, and the interval between the two ends is 11 bases. From the germline V gene, CDR1 is MDHEN and CDR2 is SYDVKM. Hyperthyroidism patients were newly diagnosed, with disease duration under 2 months, and aged 18 to 65 years. The study excluded patients with uncontrolled infections, other autoimmune diseases, pregnancy or lactation. Diagnoses relied on clinical symptoms, serum thyroxine and TRAb, thyroid ultrasound and orbital computed tomography. Blood from progressor patients was drawn when they were first diagnosed with hyperthyroidism, before any ophthalmopathy symptoms appeared. Ficoll-Paque density gradient centrifugation was used to isolate PBMCs from about 10 ml of fresh peripheral blood. Progressor patients were first diagnosed with Graves' hyperthyroidism and then developed ophthalmopathy during follow-up. Trizol reagent was used to extract total RNA, and RNA quality was then checked on an Agilent 2100 Bioanalyzer.

TCR beta CDR3 regions were amplified from RNA transcripts. The first round of RT-PCR for the TCR CDR3 was performed with the HTBI primer set and the Qiagen OneStep RT-PCR kit. The libraries were constructed in a second round of multiplex PCR and then size-selected and purified. Paired-end sequencing of the libraries was performed with 100 bp reads on an Illumina HiSeq2000. As for the authors' bioinformatics: SOAPnuke was used to process the raw data, throwing out any read that contained adapters or uncalled bases, had a mean Phred below 15, or lacked an exact constant-primer or identifier match. High-quality paired reads were merged using COPE v1.2.5, and each unique nucleotide sequence was defined as a clonotype. MiTCR v1.1 was used to align clonotypes to the IMGT TRBV, TRBD and TRBJ reference segments. The analysis included only V-J combinations with a frequency above 0.0001, which together covered around 99% of the repertoires. The TCS score was defined as F50 (clonal expansion) divided by E x V (chaos), with BLOSUM62-based TCRdist calculated between CDR3 peptides within each V-J. Welch's t-statistics and random forest reduced around 550 V-J features to roughly 13, which were used in a naive Bayes classifier (R e1071). The raw public data were reprocessed by TCRdb itself: fastp quality trimming at Q25, MiXCR clonotype calling, in-frame beta chains only. Rows matching on CDR3 protein sequence are summarized as one entry with the most common DNA and genes. For this entry, the V and J calls and clone size follow TCRdb and not the study's own pipeline. The sample contains approximately 370,000 distinct CDR3 sequences, about 15% of them found a single time. Around a third of the sample is in the top ten clones.

The study at large found these results: Ophthalmopathy was separated from stable hyperthyroidism by a 13 V-J signature model, with 85% to 90% sensitivity and roughly 81% specificity obtained in cross-validation and 80%/75% obtained in testing. No statistical method was used to fix the sample size in advance, and group allocation was not hidden from the investigators. In validation, the model predicted progression to ophthalmopathy with approximately 69% sensitivity and 72% to 85% specificity, a median of 6.5 months before onset. Most expanded thyroid clonotypes (frequency above 0.001) were also detected in blood, a finding suggesting that blood repertoires may reflect thyroid immune responses.

The sequence was obtained from a woman aged 30 to 39 with Graves' hyperthyroidism that later progressed to Graves' ophthalmopathy. The specimen was blood. The rearrangement joined TRBV28 to TRBJ2-7; TRBD2 could be the D gene, as 6 bases match. The CDR3 region reads CASSLYGGMSYEQYF. At the DNA level, the sequence is TGTGCCAGCAGTTTATACGGCGGGATGTCCTACGAGCAGTACTTC.